A selection of T cell receptor beta chains follows, all from one sample in a study of blood T cells in healthy people across ages. TCRdb reprocessed the 5' RACE reads with MiXCR, giving one entry per CDR3 protein. The table includes some 1,500,000 distinct CDR3 sequences, approximately 42% detected once. The source material was blood. The source of these receptors is a woman younger than 35 in good health. The CDR3 runs from the conserved cysteine through the conserved F or W. A D gene is named only where the DNA matches it firmly. Size is stated for part of the rows, as once, few or many counts, or as a class when the clone is expanded.

>TRBV4-3|TRBJ2-5|TRBD2|-
TGCGCCAGCAGCCAAGGGCGGGGGGCCGGGTATGAGCAGTACTTC
CASSQGRGAGYEQYF
>TRBV10-3|TRBJ2-1|-|-
TGTGCCATCAGTGCCGCTAGTCCCCTGGGGTACTACAATGAGCAGTTCTTC
CAISAASPLGYYNEQFF
>TRBV6-2/TRBV6-3|TRBJ2-1|TRBD2|-
TGTGCCAGCAGCGCTGGCGGGAGGGGTGAGCAGTTCTTC
CASSAGGRGEQFF
>TRBV2|TRBJ1-2|TRBD1|-
TGTGCCAGCAGGGGGGACAGGGAGGGCTACACCTTC
CASRGDREGYTF
>TRBV29-1|TRBJ1-2|-|-
TGCAGCGTTCGCCAGCAGGGCAGCTATGGCTACACCTTC
CSVRQQGSYGYTF
>TRBV30|TRBJ2-7|-|-
TGTGCCTGGAATGGGCTAGGTACCTACGAGCAGTACTTC
CAWNGLGTYEQYF
>TRBV2|TRBJ2-3|-|-
TGTGCCAGCAGTCGACAGATCGCAGATACGCAGTATTTT
CASSRQIADTQYF
>TRBV20-1|TRBJ2-1|-|-
TGCAGTGCTAGGAAGCGGGCAGGGAACAATGAGCAGTTCTTC
CSARKRAGNNEQFF
>TRBV11-2|TRBJ1-5|-|few
TGTGCCAGCAGCGCCCGGGGACGGGACAATCAGCCCCAGCATTTT
CASSARGRDNQPQHF
>TRBV27|TRBJ2-3|TRBD1|few
TGTGCCAGCAGAGTTGGGACAGGTTTCTCTACGCAGTATTTT
CASRVGTGFSTQYF
>TRBV28|TRBJ2-1|TRBD2|-
TGTGCCAACAGTTTTCGACCGGGAGGCGATGAGCAGTTCTTC
CANSFRPGGDEQFF
>TRBV6-2/TRBV6-3|TRBJ2-3|-|-
TGTGCCAGCAGTTACTTGAGGGAGACGGGGGACAATACGCAGTATTTT
CASSYLRETGDNTQYF
>TRBV6-2/TRBV6-3|TRBJ2-3|TRBD2|many
TGTGCCAGCAGTCCGGGACTACCTACAGATACGCAGTATTTT
CASSPGLPTDTQYF
>TRBV7-2|TRBJ1-4|TRBD1|once
TGTGCCAACAGCCCTGGGACAGCTAATGAAAAACTGTTTTTT
CANSPGTANEKLFF
>TRBV9|TRBJ2-3|TRBD2|few
TGTGCCAGCAGCTCACGTCTAGCGGGGGGTAGAGATACGCAGTATTTT
CASSSRLAGGRDTQYF
>TRBV7-8|TRBJ2-7|TRBD2|few
TGTGCCAGCAGCGTTAGCGGGAGGAACGAGCAGTACTTC
CASSVSGRNEQYF
>TRBV21-1|TRBJ2-3|-|-
TGTGCCAGCCTCCAGCCAGATACGCAGTATTTT
CASLQPDTQYF
>TRBV12-3/TRBV12-4|TRBJ2-4|TRBD2|few
TGTGCCAGCAGTTTGGGGGGGGGAAGGGTAGCCAAAAACATTCAGTACTTC
CASSLGGGRVAKNIQYF
>TRBV7-9|TRBJ1-1|TRBD1|-
TGTGCCAGCAGCCCGAGGACAGGGGGATATACTGAAGCTTTCTTT
CASSPRTGGYTEAFF
>TRBV14|TRBJ2-3|TRBD1|once
TGTGCCAGCAGAGAAGGCAAAGGGGGCGCGCCAGATACGCAGTATTTT
CASREGKGGAPDTQYF
>TRBV6-5|TRBJ1-1|-|-
TGTGCCAGCAGTTACGCCACGGCCCCGGGTTATCTTGGCGGGGCTTTCTTT
CASSYATAPGYLGGAFF
>TRBV2|TRBJ2-1|-|few
TGTGCCAGCAAGGTGGGCGCAACCTACAATGAGCAGTTCTTC
CASKVGATYNEQFF
>TRBV6-5|TRBJ2-7|TRBD1|-
TGTGCCAGCAGCTCCACTCCCGGGACAGACTACGAGCAGTACTTC
CASSSTPGTDYEQYF
>TRBV7-2|TRBJ1-2|-|-
TGTGCCAGCAGCTTGAGTGGCACCTCCTATGGCTACACCTTC
CASSLSGTSYGYTF
>TRBV20-1|TRBJ1-4|TRBD1|few
TGCAGTGCTGTCCGAGGGGGCAGGGGAAATGAAAAACTGTTTTTT
CSAVRGGRGNEKLFF
>TRBV7-9|TRBJ2-2|-|-
TGTGCCAGCAGCTCAACACAGGGAGACGGGGAGCTGTTTTTT
CASSSTQGDGELFF
>TRBV9|TRBJ2-3|-|many
TGTGCCAGCAGCGTAGTACCGCACCGCGATACGCAGTATTTT
CASSVVPHRDTQYF
>TRBV7-2|TRBJ2-5|-|-
TGTGCCAGCAGCTTATCCATAGAGGGGGAGACCCAGTACTTC
CASSLSIEGETQYF
>TRBV7-3|TRBJ1-5|-|few
TGTGCCAGCAGCTCAGCCGGGACGGGATTCAATCAGCCCCAGCATTTT
CASSSAGTGFNQPQHF
>TRBV21-1|TRBJ2-7|-|once
TGTGCCAGCAGCAAAGTGATCACAGCAGGCTCCTACGAGCAGTACTTC
CASSKVITAGSYEQYF
>TRBV12-3/TRBV12-4|TRBJ1-2|TRBD1|many
TGTGCCAGCAGTTTTACAGGGGCTGGCTACACCTTC
CASSFTGAGYTF
>TRBV20-1|TRBJ2-1|TRBD1|few
TGCAGTGCTAATGACAGGGGGCTCGACAATGAGCAGTTCTTC
CSANDRGLDNEQFF
>TRBV6-2/TRBV6-3|TRBJ2-3|-|-
TGTGCCAGCAGTTACTCGACTCGAAGGCGTACGCAGTATTTT
CASSYSTRRRTQYF